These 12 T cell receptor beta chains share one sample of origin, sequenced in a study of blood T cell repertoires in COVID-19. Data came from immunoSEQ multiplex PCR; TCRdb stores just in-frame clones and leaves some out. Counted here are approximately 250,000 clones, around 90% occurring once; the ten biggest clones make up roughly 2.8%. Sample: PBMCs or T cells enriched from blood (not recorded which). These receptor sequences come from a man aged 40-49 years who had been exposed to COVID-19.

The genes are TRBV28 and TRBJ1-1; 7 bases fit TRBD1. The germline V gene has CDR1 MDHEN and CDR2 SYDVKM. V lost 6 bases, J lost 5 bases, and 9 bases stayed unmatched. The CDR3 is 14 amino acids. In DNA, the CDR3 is TGTGCCAGCAGCATCCCGACAGGGAGAACTGAAGCTTTCTTT. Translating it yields CASSIPTGRTEAFF. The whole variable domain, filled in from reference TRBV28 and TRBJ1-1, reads DVKVTQSSRYLVKRTGEKVFLECVQDMDHENMFWYRQDPGLGLRLIYFSYDVKMKEKGDIPEGYSVSREKKERFSLILESASTNQTSMYLCASSIPTGRTEAFFGQGTRLTVV.

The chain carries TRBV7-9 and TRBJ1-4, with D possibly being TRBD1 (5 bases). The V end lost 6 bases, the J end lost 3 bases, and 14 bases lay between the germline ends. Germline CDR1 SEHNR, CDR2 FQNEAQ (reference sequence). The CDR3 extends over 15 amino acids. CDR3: CASRPAGGPNEKLFF. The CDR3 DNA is TGTGCCAGCAGACCAGCGGGGGGACCTAATGAAAAACTGTTTTTT.

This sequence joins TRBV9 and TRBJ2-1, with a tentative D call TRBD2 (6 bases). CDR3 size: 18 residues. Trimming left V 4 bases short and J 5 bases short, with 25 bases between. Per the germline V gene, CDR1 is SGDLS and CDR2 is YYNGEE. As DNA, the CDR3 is TGTGCCAGCAGCCCATCCGGGGTCAGGGCGGGACTCAACAATGAGCAGTTCTTC. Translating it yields CASSPSGVRAGLNNEQFF.

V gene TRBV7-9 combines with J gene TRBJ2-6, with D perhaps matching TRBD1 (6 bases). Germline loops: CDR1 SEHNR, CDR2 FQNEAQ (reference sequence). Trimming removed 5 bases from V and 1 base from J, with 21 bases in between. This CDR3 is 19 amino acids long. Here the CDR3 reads CASSPGREGQGSGANVLTF. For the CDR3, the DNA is TGTGCCAGCAGCCCGGGTCGTGAGGGACAAGGGTCTGGGGCCAACGTCCTGACTTTC.

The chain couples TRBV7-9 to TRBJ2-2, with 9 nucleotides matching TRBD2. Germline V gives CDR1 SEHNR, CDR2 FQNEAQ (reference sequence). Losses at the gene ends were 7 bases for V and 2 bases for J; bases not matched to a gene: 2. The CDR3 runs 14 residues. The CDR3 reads CASKGTSNTGELFF. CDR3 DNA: TGTGCCAGCAAGGGGACTAGCAACACCGGGGAGCTGTTTTTT.

In DNA form, the CDR3 reads TGTGCCATCAGTGAGTCGGACAGTAATCAGCCCCAGCATTTT. Protein sequence: CAISESDSNQPQHF. The V and J genes are TRBV10-3 and TRBJ1-5; D possibly corresponds to TRBD1 (6 bases). V dropped 0 bases and J dropped 4 bases, with 7 bases sitting between them. CDR3 length: 14 amino acids. Germline V gene sequence: CDR1 ENHRY, CDR2 SYGVKD.

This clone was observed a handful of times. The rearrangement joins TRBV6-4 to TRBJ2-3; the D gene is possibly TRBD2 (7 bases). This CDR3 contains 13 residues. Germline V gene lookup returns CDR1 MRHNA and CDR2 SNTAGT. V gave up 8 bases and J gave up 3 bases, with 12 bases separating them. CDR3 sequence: CASGAGHTDTQYF. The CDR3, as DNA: TGTGCCAGCGGAGCGGGACATACAGATACGCAGTATTTT.

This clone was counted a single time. The CDR3 nucleotides are TGTGCCTGGAGCGGGAGGGGGCTGGCGGAGGAGACCCAGTACTTC. Protein product: CAWSGRGLAEETQYF. The chain recombines TRBV30 with TRBJ2-5, with a possible D match to TRBD2 (8 bases). V was trimmed by 3 bases and J by 5 bases, leaving 19 bases between them. The CDR3 consists of 15 residues. Germline CDR1 and CDR2: GTSNPN and SVGIG (reference sequence).

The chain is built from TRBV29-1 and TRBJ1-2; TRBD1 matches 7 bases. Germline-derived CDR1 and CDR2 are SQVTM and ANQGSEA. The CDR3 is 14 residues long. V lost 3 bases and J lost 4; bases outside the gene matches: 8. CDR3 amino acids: CSVDSTGQAYGYTF. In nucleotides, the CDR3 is TGCAGCGTTGACTCTACAGGACAGGCCTATGGCTACACCTTC.

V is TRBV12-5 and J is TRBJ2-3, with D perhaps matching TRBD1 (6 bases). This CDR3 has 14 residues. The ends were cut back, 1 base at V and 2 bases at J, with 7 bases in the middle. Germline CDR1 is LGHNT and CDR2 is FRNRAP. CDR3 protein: CASGLGTATDTQYF. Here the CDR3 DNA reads TGTGCTAGTGGTTTGGGGACAGCCACAGATACGCAGTATTTT.

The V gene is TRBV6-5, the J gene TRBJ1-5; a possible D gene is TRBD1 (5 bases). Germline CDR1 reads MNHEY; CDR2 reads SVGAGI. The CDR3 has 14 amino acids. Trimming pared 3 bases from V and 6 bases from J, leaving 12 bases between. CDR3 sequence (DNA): TGTGCCAGCAGTTATTCCGCGGGGGGTCAGCCCCAGCATTTT. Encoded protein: CASSYSAGGQPQHF.

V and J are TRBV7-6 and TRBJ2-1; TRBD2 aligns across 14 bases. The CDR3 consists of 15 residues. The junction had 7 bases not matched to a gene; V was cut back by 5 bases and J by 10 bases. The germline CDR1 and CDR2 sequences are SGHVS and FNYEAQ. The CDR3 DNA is TGTGCCAGCAGCCCCGGGACTAGCGGGAGTTGGGAGCAGTTCTTC. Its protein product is CASSPGTSGSWEQFF.